This entry lists 2 T cell receptor beta chains sequenced from one sample in a study of cytomegalovirus exposure and HLA in healthy donors. The study ran its PCR with 60 Vbeta and 13 Jbeta primers. Assay used: immunoSEQ multiplex PCR; TCRdb lists only in-frame clones, some missing. The sample yields fewer than 300,000 clones, 80% seen once. Specimen: PBMCs. The origin of the receptors is a girl between 2 and 10 years old in good health and CMV-seronegative.

The chain is built from TRBV5-1 and TRBJ2-5; 10 bases match TRBD2. In germline, CDR1 is SGHRS, CDR2 YFSETQ. This CDR3 has 16 residues. V shed 3 bases, J shed 5 bases, and the junction held 10 bases outside the gene matches. The CDR3 nucleotides read TGCGCCAGCAGCTCCCAGCGGGGGGGCCGGGGGGAGACCCAGTACTTC. This encodes CASSSQRGGRGETQYF.

The chain joins TRBV19 to TRBJ1-2; D possibly corresponds to TRBD1 (6 bases). Trimming removed 5 bases at V and 7 bases at J, with 11 bases between. CDR1 and CDR2 (germline): LNHDA, SQIVND (reference sequence). CDR3 length equals 12 residues. CDR3 loop: CASSLDRSGYTF. For the CDR3, the DNA is TGTGCCAGTAGTTTGGACAGAAGTGGCTACACCTTC.